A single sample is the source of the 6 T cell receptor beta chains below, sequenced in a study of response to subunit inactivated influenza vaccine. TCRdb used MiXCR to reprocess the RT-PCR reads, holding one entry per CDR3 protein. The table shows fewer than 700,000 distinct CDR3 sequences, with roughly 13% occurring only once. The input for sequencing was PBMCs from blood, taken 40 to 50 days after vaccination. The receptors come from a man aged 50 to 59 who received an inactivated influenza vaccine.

CDR3 residues: CASSRTGTDIYGYTF. CDR3 DNA sequence: TGTGCCAGCAGCAGGACCGGGACGGACATCTATGGCTACACCTTC. The chain links TRBV7-9 to TRBJ1-2; a weak D match, TRBD1 (5 bases). The CDR3 covers 15 residues. The germline V gene encodes CDR1 SEHNR and CDR2 FQNEAQ (reference sequence). V lost 5 bases to trimming and J lost 4 bases, with 17 bases between them.

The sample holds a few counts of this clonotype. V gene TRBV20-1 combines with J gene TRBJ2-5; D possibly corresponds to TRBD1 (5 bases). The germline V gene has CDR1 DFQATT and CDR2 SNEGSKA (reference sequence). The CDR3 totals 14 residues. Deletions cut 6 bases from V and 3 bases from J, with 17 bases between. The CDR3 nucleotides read TGCAGTGCCCGGAGACCAGGGATGAAAGAGACCCAGTACTTC. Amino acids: CSARRPGMKETQYF.

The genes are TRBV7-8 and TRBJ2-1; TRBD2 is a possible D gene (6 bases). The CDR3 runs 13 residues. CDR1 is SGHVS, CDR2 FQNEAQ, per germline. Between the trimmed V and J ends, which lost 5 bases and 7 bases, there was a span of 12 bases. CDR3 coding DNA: TGTGCCAGCAGCACCCTAGCGACTAATGAGCAGTTCTTC. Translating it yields CASSTLATNEQFF.

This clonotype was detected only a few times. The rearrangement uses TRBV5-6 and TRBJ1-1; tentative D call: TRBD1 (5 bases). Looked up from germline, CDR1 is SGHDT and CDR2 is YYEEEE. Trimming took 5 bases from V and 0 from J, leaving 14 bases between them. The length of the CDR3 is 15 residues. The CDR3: CASRFGGPMNTEAFF. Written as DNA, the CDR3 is TGTGCCAGCAGGTTTGGGGGACCAATGAACACTGAAGCTTTCTTT.

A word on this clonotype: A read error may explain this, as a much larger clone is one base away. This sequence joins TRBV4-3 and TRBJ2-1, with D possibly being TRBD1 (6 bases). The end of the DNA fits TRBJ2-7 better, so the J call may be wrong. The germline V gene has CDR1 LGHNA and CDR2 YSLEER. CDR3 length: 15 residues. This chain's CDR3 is CASSVYDSPRGEQYF. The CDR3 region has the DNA TGCGCCAGCAGCGTCTACGACTCTCCCAGGGGTGAGCAGTACTTC.

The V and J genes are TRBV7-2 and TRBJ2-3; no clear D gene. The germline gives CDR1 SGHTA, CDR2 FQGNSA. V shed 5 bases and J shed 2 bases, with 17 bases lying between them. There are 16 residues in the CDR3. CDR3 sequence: CASSKAPVRFTDTQYF. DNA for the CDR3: TGTGCCAGCAGCAAGGCCCCCGTGAGGTTCACAGATACGCAGTATTTT.